This is a list of T cell receptor beta chains from one sample in a study of cytomegalovirus exposure and HLA in healthy donors. Clones were sequenced by immunoSEQ multiplex PCR, and TCRdb holds only the in-frame ones, with some missing. Seen here are tens of thousands of clones, about four fifths observed once, and the top ten hold 1.5% to 2%. Source material: PBMCs. The source is a woman in her twenties or thirties in good health and CMV-seronegative. Both conserved end residues are part of each CDR3. A D gene is named only where the DNA matches it firmly. Size is stated for part of the rows, as once, few or many counts, or as a class when the clone is expanded.

abundance | j_gene | d_gene | v_gene | CDR3aa | CDR3nt
few | TRBJ2-5 | - | TRBV28 | CASSGRDNQETQYF | TGTGCCAGCAGTGGCCGGGACAACCAAGAGACCCAGTACTTC
- | TRBJ2-1 | TRBD1 | TRBV5-6 | CASSKDRASYNEQFF | TGTGCCAGCAGTAAGGACAGGGCCTCCTACAATGAGCAGTTCTTC
- | TRBJ2-1 | TRBD2 | TRBV7-9 | CASSFRLAGPKSDEQFF | TGTGCCAGCAGCTTTAGACTAGCGGGTCCTAAGTCTGATGAGCAGTTCTTC
once | TRBJ2-7 | TRBD2 | TRBV28 | CASSLQLAGDFYEQYF | TGTGCCAGCAGTTTGCAACTAGCGGGGGACTTCTACGAGCAGTACTTC
- | TRBJ1-5 | TRBD1 | TRBV10-3 | CAISITGGGQPQHF | TGTGCCATCAGTATAACAGGGGGCGGTCAGCCCCAGCATTTT
- | TRBJ2-5 | TRBD2 | TRBV5-1 | CASSFRLAGDETQYF | TGCGCCAGCAGCTTCCGACTAGCGGGAGACGAGACCCAGTACTTC
few | TRBJ2-6 | - | TRBV14 | CASSQLRGSVLTF | TGTGCCAGCAGCCAGCTCCGGGGAAGCGTCCTGACTTTC
once | TRBJ1-4 | - | TRBV5-4 | CASSLGAGSTNEKLFF | TGTGCCAGCAGCTTGGGGGCAGGCTCCACTAATGAAAAACTGTTTTTT
- | TRBJ2-5 | - | TRBV5-1 | CASSHSQFQETQYF | TGCGCCAGCAGCCACAGTCAGTTCCAAGAGACCCAGTACTTC
- | TRBJ2-3 | - | TRBV9 | CASSPNTDTQYF | TGTGCCAGCAGCCCCAACACAGATACGCAGTATTTT
- | TRBJ1-6 | TRBD1 | TRBV2 | CASKGQGARSPLHF | TGTGCCAGCAAGGGACAGGGGGCTAGATCACCCCTCCACTTT
once | TRBJ1-1 | TRBD1 | TRBV28 | CASSFPGQGEAFF | TGTGCCAGCAGTTTCCCGGGACAGGGTGAAGCTTTCTTT
- | TRBJ2-3 | TRBD2 | TRBV10-3 | CAISGPSGRARATDTQYF | TGTGCCATCAGTGGCCCTAGCGGGAGGGCCAGGGCCACAGATACGCAGTATTTT
- | TRBJ1-1 | - | TRBV28 | CASSSNPGGGPIAFF | TGTGCCAGCAGCTCCAATCCAGGTGGAGGGCCCATTGCTTTCTTT
- | TRBJ2-7 | TRBD1 | TRBV5-5 | CASSIDRGYEQYF | TGTGCCAGCAGCATCGACAGGGGCTACGAGCAGTACTTC
- | TRBJ2-3 | TRBD1 | TRBV7-8 | CASSLVTGGDTQYF | TGTGCCAGCAGCTTAGTTACAGGGGGAGATACGCAGTATTTT
- | TRBJ1-2 | TRBD1 | TRBV7-8 | CASSPRTLGGSHGYTF | TGTGCCAGCAGCCCCCGAACCTTAGGGGGCTCCCATGGCTACACCTTC
- | TRBJ2-3 | TRBD2 | TRBV19 | CASSNRGRGSTDTQYF | TGTGCCAGTAGTAATAGAGGGCGGGGGAGCACAGATACGCAGTATTTT
few | TRBJ2-5 | TRBD1 | TRBV11-2 | CASSSGTGGTQYF | TGTGCCAGCAGCTCGGGGACAGGAGGGACCCAGTACTTC
- | TRBJ1-2 | TRBD1 | TRBV7-9 | CASSRGQNYGYTF | TGTGCCAGCAGCAGGGGACAGAACTATGGCTACACCTTC
few | TRBJ2-3 | - | TRBV7-9 | CASSLTSSSTDTQYF | TGTGCCAGCAGCTTGACTTCCTCTAGCACAGATACGCAGTATTTT
- | TRBJ1-1 | - | TRBV5-5 | CASSWKSGTEAFF | TGTGCCAGCAGCTGGAAGTCGGGCACTGAAGCTTTCTTT